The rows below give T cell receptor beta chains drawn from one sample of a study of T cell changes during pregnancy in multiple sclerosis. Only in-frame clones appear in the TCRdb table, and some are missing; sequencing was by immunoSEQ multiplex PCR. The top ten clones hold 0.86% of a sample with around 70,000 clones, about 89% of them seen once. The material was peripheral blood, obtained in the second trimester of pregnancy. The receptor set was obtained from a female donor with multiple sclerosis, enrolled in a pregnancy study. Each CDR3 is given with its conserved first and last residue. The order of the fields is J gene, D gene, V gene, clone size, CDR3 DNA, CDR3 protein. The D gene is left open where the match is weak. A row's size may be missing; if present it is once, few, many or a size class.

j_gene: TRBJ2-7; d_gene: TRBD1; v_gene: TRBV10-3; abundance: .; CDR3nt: TGTGCCATCAGTGAGACAGAGACAGGGGGCGAGCAGTACTTC; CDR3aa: CAISETETGGEQYF
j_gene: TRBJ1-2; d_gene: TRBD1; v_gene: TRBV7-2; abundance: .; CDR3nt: TGTGCCAGCAGCTCCCCGGGGTCAACAGGGGGCCGGGGCTACACCTTC; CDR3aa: CASSSPGSTGGRGYTF
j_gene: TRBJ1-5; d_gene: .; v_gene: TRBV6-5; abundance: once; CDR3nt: TGTGCCAGCAGTTACTCGGGCACTAGCAATCAGCCCCAGCATTTT; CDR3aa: CASSYSGTSNQPQHF
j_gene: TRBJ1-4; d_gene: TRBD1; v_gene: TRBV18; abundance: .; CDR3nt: TGTGCCAGCTCACCAAAGCGGGGACAGGGCAATGAAAAACTGTTTTTT; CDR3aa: CASSPKRGQGNEKLFF
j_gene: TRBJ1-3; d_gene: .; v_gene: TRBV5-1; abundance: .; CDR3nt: TGCGCCAGCAGCTTAGGAGACAGCTCTGGAAACACCATATATTTT; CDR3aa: CASSLGDSSGNTIYF
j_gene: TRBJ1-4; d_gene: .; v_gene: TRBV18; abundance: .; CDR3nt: TGTGCCAGCTCACCACAGAGGATGAGTGAAAAACTGTTTTTT; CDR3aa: CASSPQRMSEKLFF
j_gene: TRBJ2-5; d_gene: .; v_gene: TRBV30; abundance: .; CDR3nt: TGTGCCTGGAGTTTCACAGGGGAGACCCAGTACTTC; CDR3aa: CAWSFTGETQYF
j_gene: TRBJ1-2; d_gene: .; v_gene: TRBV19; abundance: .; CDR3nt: TGTGCCAGTAGTATAGATAGCCTGGAGTTTTCAAACTATGGCTACACCTTC; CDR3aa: CASSIDSLEFSNYGYTF
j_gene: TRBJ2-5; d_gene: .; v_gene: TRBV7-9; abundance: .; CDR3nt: TGTGCCAGCAGCTTAGCGCTGAATACTCTCCGGGAGACCCAGTACTTC; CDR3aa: CASSLALNTLRETQYF
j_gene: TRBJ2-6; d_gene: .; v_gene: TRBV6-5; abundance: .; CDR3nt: TGTGCCAGCAGCCCCTTAGCAGGGGCCAACGTCCTGACTTTC; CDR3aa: CASSPLAGANVLTF
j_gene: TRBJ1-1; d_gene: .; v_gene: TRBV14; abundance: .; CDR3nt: TGTGCCAGCAGCCAATTCGGTGCGGGGTCCGCTTTCTTT; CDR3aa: CASSQFGAGSAFF
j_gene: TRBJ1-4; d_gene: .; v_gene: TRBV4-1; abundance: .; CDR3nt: TGCGCCAGCAGCCAGGACGGCCAGGGAGGAGAAAAACTGTTTTTT; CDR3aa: CASSQDGQGGEKLFF
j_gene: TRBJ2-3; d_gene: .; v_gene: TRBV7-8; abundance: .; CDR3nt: TGTGCCAGCAGCTTCGAAGGGGTCACAGATACGCAGTATTTT; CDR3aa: CASSFEGVTDTQYF
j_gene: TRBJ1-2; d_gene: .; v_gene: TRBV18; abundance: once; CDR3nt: TGTGCCAGCTCGGCCCAGGGTAGGGGCAGCTATGGCTACACCTTC; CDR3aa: CASSAQGRGSYGYTF
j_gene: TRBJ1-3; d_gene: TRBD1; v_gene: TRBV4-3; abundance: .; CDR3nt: TGCGCCAGCAGCCAAGAATCCGGACAGGGTGGAAACACCATATATTTT; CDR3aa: CASSQESGQGGNTIYF
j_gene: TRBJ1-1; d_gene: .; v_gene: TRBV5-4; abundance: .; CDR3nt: TGTGCCAGCAGCAAGAGGGATTTGGACACTGAAGCTTTCTTT; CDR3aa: CASSKRDLDTEAFF
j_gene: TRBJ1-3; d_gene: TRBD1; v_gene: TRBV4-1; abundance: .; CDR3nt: TGCGCCAGCAGCCTGCGACAGGGAAGCTCTGGAAACACCATATATTTT; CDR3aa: CASSLRQGSSGNTIYF
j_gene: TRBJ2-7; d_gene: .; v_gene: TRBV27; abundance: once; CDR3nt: TGTGCCAGCAGTAGGTCAGGCACCCTATACGAGCAGTACTTC; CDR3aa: CASSRSGTLYEQYF
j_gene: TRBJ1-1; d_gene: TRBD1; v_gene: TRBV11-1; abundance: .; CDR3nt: TGTGCCAGCAGCTACCGACAGGGGCGAACTGAAGCTTTCTTT; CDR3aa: CASSYRQGRTEAFF
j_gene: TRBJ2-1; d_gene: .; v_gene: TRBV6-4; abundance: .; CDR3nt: TGTGCCAGCAGTGCTAGTAGCAGCAATGAGCAGTTCTTC; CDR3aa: CASSASSSNEQFF
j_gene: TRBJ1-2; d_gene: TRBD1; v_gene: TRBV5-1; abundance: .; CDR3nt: TGCGCCAGCAGCGCCGACAGGGTTGAGGGCTACACCTTC; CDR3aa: CASSADRVEGYTF
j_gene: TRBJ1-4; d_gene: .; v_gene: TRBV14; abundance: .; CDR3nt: TGTGCCAGCAGCCAAGATGCCGTAGCTCTGGGGGGAGAAAAACTGTTTTTT; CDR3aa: CASSQDAVALGGEKLFF
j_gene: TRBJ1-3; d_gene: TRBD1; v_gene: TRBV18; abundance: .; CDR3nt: TGTGCCAGCTCACCTCTGTTAGGGGGCAGCTCTGGAAACACCATATATTTT; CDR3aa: CASSPLLGGSSGNTIYF
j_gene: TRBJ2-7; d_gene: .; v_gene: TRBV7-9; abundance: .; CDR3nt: TGTGCCAGCAGCTCCCGAGGGAGTGGAACCTACGAGCAGTACTTC; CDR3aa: CASSSRGSGTYEQYF
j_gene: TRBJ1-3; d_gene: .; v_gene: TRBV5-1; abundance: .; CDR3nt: TGCGCCAGCAGCTTGAACTCATTCTCCGGGGACACCATATATTTT; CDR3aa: CASSLNSFSGDTIYF
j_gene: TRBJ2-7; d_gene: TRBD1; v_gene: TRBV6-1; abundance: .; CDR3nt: TGTGCCAGCAGTCAGGGGGTCAACGAGCAGTACTTC; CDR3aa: CASSQGVNEQYF